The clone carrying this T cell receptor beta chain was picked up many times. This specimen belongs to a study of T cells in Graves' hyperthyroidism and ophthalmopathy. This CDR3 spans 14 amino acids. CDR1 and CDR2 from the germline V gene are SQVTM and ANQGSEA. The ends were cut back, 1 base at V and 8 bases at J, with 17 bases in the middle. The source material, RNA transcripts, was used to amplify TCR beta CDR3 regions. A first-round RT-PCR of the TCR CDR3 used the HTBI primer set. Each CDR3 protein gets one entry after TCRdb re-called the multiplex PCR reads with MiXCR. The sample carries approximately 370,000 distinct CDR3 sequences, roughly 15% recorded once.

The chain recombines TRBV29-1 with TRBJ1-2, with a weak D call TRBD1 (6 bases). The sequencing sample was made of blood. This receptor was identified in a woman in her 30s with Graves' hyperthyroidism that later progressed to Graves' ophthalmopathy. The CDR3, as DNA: TGCAGCGTTGAAGGGACAGAGAACGGTTACGGCTACACCTTC. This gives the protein CSVEGTENGYGYTF.